Each of the 26 T cell receptor delta chains below was sequenced from the same sample in a study of gamma-delta chains in newborns, infants, children. TCRdb redid clone calling on the reads using CATT. This table holds just under 2,500 delta-chain clones, roughly 9.6% found once. Sequenced: blood. Source of these receptors: a child who was a newborn, infant or young child, either healthy, febrile or measles-vaccinated (not recorded which).

For this clone: The protein that TCRdb holds for this DNA derives from a much larger clone and differs from the translated DNA at residue 7, which likely indicates a read error; the protein shown here is translated from the DNA. The chain carries TRDV1 and TRDJ1, with D unresolved. CDR1 and CDR2 from the germline V gene are TSWWSYY and QGS. The V end lost 2 bases, the J end lost 0 bases, and 7 bases lay between the germline ends. The CDR3 spans 14 residues. The chain's CDR3 is CALGEAPNTDKLIF. The CDR3 DNA reads TGTGCTCTTGGGGAAGCGCCTAACACCGATAAACTCATCTTT.

Within the sample, this clone is medium-sized (0.01 to 0.1%). The chain carries TRDV1 and TRDJ1; 8 nucleotides align to TRDD3. CDR3 length equals 21 residues. V shed 1 base and J 0 bases; nucleotides not matched to a gene: 19. Germline-derived CDR1 and CDR2 are TSWWSYY and QGS. DNA of the CDR3: TGTGCTCTTGGGGAACCCCCAGCTCCGCGGGTGGGGATACCGTACACCGATAAACTCATCTTT. It translates to CALGEPPAPRVGIPYTDKLIF.

By proportion, this clone is medium-sized. The chain combines TRDV2 with TRDJ1; 9 bases are a match to TRDD3. This CDR3 is 12 amino acids long. Trimming removed 9 bases from V and 1 base from J; junction bases left unmatched: 2. CDR1 GEAIGNYY and CDR2 EKD come from the germline V gene. The CDR3 DNA reads TGTGCCACCTGGGGGATCACCGATAAACTCATCTTT. Translating gives CATWGITDKLIF.

With regard to this clone: TCRdb's protein does not match the DNA translation at residue 7; the protein provided is translated from the DNA. The rearrangement joins TRDV1 to TRDJ1; TRDD3 matches 12 bases. The trim removed 5 bases at V and 3 bases at J, leaving 19 bases unmatched. CDR3 size: 20 residues. Germline V gene data show CDR1 as TSWWSYY and CDR2 as QGS. DNA of the CDR3: TGTGCTCTTGGGCCCTTGCCTTCCTACTGGTACTGGGGGATACCCGATAAACTCATCTTT. Translating gives CALGPLPSYWYWGIPDKLIF.

This clone is medium-sized (0.01 to 0.1%) by share. The chain couples TRDV1 to TRDJ1; TRDD3 is a possible D gene (6 bases). The CDR3 sequence is 17 residues long. Trimming removed 1 base at V and 2 bases at J, with 17 bases between. CDR1 TSWWSYY and CDR2 QGS come from the germline V gene. In DNA form, the CDR3 reads TGTGCTCTTGGGGAACGGGGATTCCTGCGGAGGACCGATAAACTCATCTTT. It translates to CALGERGFLRRTDKLIF.

A remark on this clone: The germline gene is not matched at one end of the junction; a read error may be the cause. Additional DNA sequences in this sample encode the identical CDR3. The rearrangement links TRDV2 to TRDJ1; 11 nucleotides align to TRDD3. In germline, CDR1 is GEAIGNYY, CDR2 EKD. The CDR3 consists of 19 residues. DNA of the CDR3: TGTGCCTGCGACACCCGAACTGGGGGATATCTCCCTTACACCGATAAACTCATCTTT. Its translation: CACDTRTGGYLPYTDKLIF.

This clone was seen a few times. A read error may be the cause here, since a much bigger clone is one base away. The rearrangement links TRDV2 to TRDJ3, with 7 bases matching TRDD3. Germline-derived CDR1 and CDR2 are GEAIGNYY and EKD. CDR3 length equals 21 residues. V shed 1 base, J shed 0 bases, and the junction held 14 bases outside the gene matches. The CDR3 sequence: CACDTMTGAYPLSWDTRQMFF. The CDR3 nucleotides read TGTGCCTGTGACACAATGACTGGGGCATACCCCCTCTCCTGGGACACCCGACAGATGTTTTTC.

In this sample, this clone turned up a few times. The rearrangement links TRDV3 to TRDJ1; 7 bases map to TRDD3. Germline V CDR1 and CDR2: TVYSNPD, GDNSRS (reference sequence). This CDR3 is 16 amino acids long. J lost 0 bases, V lost 0 bases, and 10 bases had no gene match. Written as DNA, the CDR3 is TGTGCCTTTAGGATACGGGGGATGATGTACACCGATAAACTCATCTTT. This gives the protein CAFRIRGMMYTDKLIF.

In its sample, this clone was seen a few times. The protein given by TCRdb reflects a much larger clone and differs at residue 4 from this DNA's translation, likely from a read error; the protein shown is the DNA's translation. The chain is built from TRDV2 and TRDJ1, with D unresolved. Germline CDR1 GEAIGNYY, CDR2 EKD. The CDR3 consists of 14 residues. CDR3 DNA sequence: TGTGCCTGTGCCACCGGCCCGGGGACCGATAAACTCATCTTT. This codes for CACATGPGTDKLIF.

This clone appeared a few times. This may be a read error, as it is one base from a much larger clone. The sample contains more than one DNA sequence encoding this CDR3. The chain combines TRDV2 with TRDJ3; D may be TRDD3 (5 bases). The CDR3 has 19 amino acids. V was pared by 0 bases and J by 0 bases, with 14 bases between. The germline V gene has CDR1 GEAIGNYY and CDR2 EKD. The CDR3 nucleotides read TGTGCCTGTGACACCGGATGGGGAATACGCTCCTGGGACACCCGACAGATGTTTTTC. Encoded protein: CACDTGWGIRSWDTRQMFF.

The chain joins TRDV2 to TRDJ1, with TRDD3 matching over 7 bases. V was clipped by 9 bases and J by 6 bases; unmatched bases: 24. The CDR3 length is 17 residues. Per the germline V gene, CDR1 is GEAIGNYY and CDR2 is EKD. CDR3 protein: CATLLTGVYAEWNKLIF. The CDR3 coding sequence is TGTGCCACCCTCCTTACTGGGGTATACGCGGAATGGAATAAACTCATCTTT.

Concerning this clone: The protein in this entry is translated from the DNA; at residue 4 it differs from the protein listed in TCRdb. The rearrangement uses TRDV1 and TRDJ1; D might be TRDD3 (6 bases). Germline V gene lookup returns CDR1 TSWWSYY and CDR2 QGS. V lost 8 bases and J lost 0, with 31 bases in between. The CDR3 has 20 amino acids. CDR3: CALRGRYRWGPLRDTDKLIF. CDR3 in DNA: TGTGCTCTTAGGGGCCGCTACCGGTGGGGGCCACTTCGAGACACCGATAAACTCATCTTT.

The chain recombines TRDV1 with TRDJ1, with TRDD3 matching over 10 bases. With 4 bases clipped from V and 2 bases from J, the junction kept 16 bases outside the gene matches. The V gene's germline CDR1 is TSWWSYY and CDR2 QGS. The CDR3 consists of 19 residues. DNA of the CDR3: TGTGCTCTTGGGGGGAGACTCGTAGGGGGATACGATGGGACCGATAAACTCATCTTT. It encodes CALGGRLVGGYDGTDKLIF.

The chain uses TRAV29/DV5 and TRDJ1, with 10 nucleotides matching TRDD3. Germline V gives CDR1 NSMFDY, CDR2 ISSIKDK. The CDR3 extends over 21 amino acids. This CDR3 reads CSASAGNRLGLGDPYTDKLIF. In DNA form, the CDR3 reads TGTTCCGCCAGCGCCGGAAACCGTCTAGGACTGGGGGATCCGTACACCGATAAACTCATCTTT.

This clone was seen only a few times. The gene calls are TRDV2 and TRDJ3, with 8 positions matching TRDD3. V lost 9 bases and J lost 2; bases outside the gene matches: 8. The CDR3 is 16 amino acids. Germline V gene lookup returns CDR1 GEAIGNYY and CDR2 EKD. CDR3 DNA sequence: TGTGCCACCGTTGGGGGATCAACCTGGGACACCCGACAGATGTTTTTC. Translating gives CATVGGSTWDTRQMFF.

About this clone: TCRdb's protein, taken from a much larger clone, differs from this DNA's translation at residue 5, likely owing to a read error; the protein displayed comes from the DNA. Here the CDR3 reads CACTSQGHSPWGKLIF. The CDR3 DNA reads as TGTGCCTGCACTTCCCAGGGGCATTCGCCATGGGGTAAACTCATCTTT. J is TRDJ1 and V is TRDV2; D may match TRDD2 or TRDD3 (5 bases each). Trimming cost V 7 bases and J 7 bases, with 27 bases left between them. CDR1 and CDR2 from the germline V gene are GEAIGNYY and EKD. The CDR3 contains 16 residues.

The table lists this clone with a few counts. Given a much more abundant clone one base away, this may be a read error. The J gene is TRDJ1, the V gene TRDV2; 13 nucleotides line up with TRDD3. Germline lookup yields CDR1 GEAIGNYY and CDR2 EKD. Unmatched junction bases numbered 13, after V lost 5 bases and J lost 11 bases. CDR3 size: 15 residues. CDR3 loop: CACATGLGDTVGLIF. The CDR3 region has the DNA TGTGCCTGTGCCACAGGACTGGGGGATACGGTGGGGCTCATCTTT.

About this clone: TCRdb's protein for this DNA is that of a much larger clone and differs from the translation at residue 4, likely a read error; the protein shown is the DNA translation. The V call is TRDV2, the J call TRDJ2, with 13 bases matching TRDD3. CDR3 size: 15 residues. Germline-derived CDR1 and CDR2 are GEAIGNYY and EKD. V lost 5 bases and J lost 6; bases outside the gene matches: 5. The CDR3 sequence is CACGLLGDTAAQLFF. Here the CDR3 DNA reads TGTGCCTGTGGCTTACTGGGGGATACGGCAGCACAACTCTTCTTT.

Points on this clone: TCRdb's entry gives the protein of a much larger clone, which mismatches this DNA's translation at residue 7, likely from a read error; the protein reported here is translated from the DNA. The chain couples TRDV2 to TRDJ1; D remains ambiguous. Looked up from germline, CDR1 is GEAIGNYY and CDR2 is EKD. V was trimmed by 0 bases and J by 0 bases, leaving 10 bases between them. This CDR3 region has 15 residues. CDR3 bases: TGTGCCTGTGACACCGGGAAGGGGTACACCGATAAACTCATCTTT. Its translation is CACDTGKGYTDKLIF.

This clone is medium-sized. A read error may be the cause here, since a much bigger clone is one base away. The V and J genes are TRDV2 and TRDJ2; 11 bases map to TRDD3. Germline V gene lookup returns CDR1 GEAIGNYY and CDR2 EKD. V gave up 5 bases and J gave up 0 bases; unmatched junction bases: 4. This CDR3 region has 16 residues. CDR3 sequence: CACAILGDTLTAQLFF. CDR3 nucleotides: TGTGCCTGTGCCATACTGGGGGATACTTTGACAGCACAACTCTTCTTT.

This chain links TRDV2 with TRDJ3; 10 positions match TRDD3. Germline V gene sequence: CDR1 GEAIGNYY, CDR2 EKD. This CDR3 is built from 16 residues. The V segment lost 8 bases and the J segment 2 bases; nucleotides outside the gene matches: 5. This chain's CDR3 is CASFLGDTWDTRQMFF. The CDR3 DNA reads TGTGCCTCCTTCCTGGGGGATACCTGGGACACCCGACAGATGTTTTTC.

This clone ranks as large. Other DNA sequences within the sample encode an identical CDR3. The chain combines TRDV1 with TRDJ1; 9 positions match TRDD3. The junction had 5 bases not matched to a gene; V was cut back by 0 bases and J by 0 bases. This CDR3 spans 17 amino acids. CDR1 is TSWWSYY and CDR2 is QGS in the germline V gene. CDR3 DNA sequence: TGTGCTCTTGGGGAACTACGTCCTGGGGGATACACCGATAAACTCATCTTT. Translating it yields CALGELRPGGYTDKLIF.

As for this clone: Other DNA sequences in this sample translate to the same CDR3. The genes are TRDV1 and TRDJ1, with 7 nucleotides matching TRDD3. Trimming at V came to 0 bases and at J to 0 bases, leaving 19 bases not matched to a gene. The CDR3 consists of 21 residues. Germline lookup yields CDR1 TSWWSYY and CDR2 QGS. DNA for the CDR3: TGTGCTCTTGGGGAACTCCATGCGCTATCGCGGATACGTCACCACACCGATAAACTCATCTTT. Translating it yields CALGELHALSRIRHHTDKLIF.

This clone has more than one count but fewer than ten. This DNA's translation differs at residue 9 from TCRdb's protein, which comes from a much larger clone; a read error is likely, and the protein shown is translated from the DNA. The chain joins TRDV2 to TRDJ2; 8 bases line up with TRDD3. CDR3 length equals 17 residues. Losses at the gene ends were 3 bases for V and 0 bases for J; bases not matched to a gene: 8. The V gene's germline CDR1 is GEAIGNYY and CDR2 EKD. CDR3 in DNA: TGTGCCTGTGACTTACTGGGGGCTGCCTCTTTGACAGCACAACTCTTCTTT. This encodes CACDLLGAASLTAQLFF.

This clone was seen only a few times. TCRdb attributes to this sequence the protein of a much larger clone, which differs from the DNA translation at residue 3; a read error is likely, and the protein displayed is translated from the DNA. The genes are TRDV2 and TRDJ3, with 11 bases matching TRDD3. The CDR3 has 18 residues. Germline assignment: CDR1 GEAIGNYY and CDR2 EKD. The CDR3 loop is CARDSLLGDTWDTRQMFF. CDR3 nucleotide sequence: TGTGCCCGTGACTCCTTACTGGGGGATACCTGGGACACCCGACAGATGTTTTTC.

This rearrangement joins TRDV2 to TRDJ1, with D possibly TRDD3 on 6 matching bases. Germline loops: CDR1 GEAIGNYY, CDR2 EKD. The germline V and J ends were trimmed by 9 bases and 4 bases, with 20 bases remaining between them. This CDR3 has 14 residues. CDR3 in amino acids: CATLGTPGVDKLIF. CDR3 DNA sequence: TGTGCCACCCTGGGGACCCCGGGGGTCGATAAACTCATCTTT.